The rows below give T cell receptor beta chains drawn from one sample of a study of T cell responses to AZD1222 COVID-19 vaccine. Assay used: immunoSEQ multiplex PCR; TCRdb lists only in-frame clones, some missing. The sample yields 100,000 to 150,000 clones, around 89% seen once. The sequencing used peripheral blood, collected on day 0 of AZD1222 vaccination. The origin of the receptors is an adult in good health. CDR3s include the opening cysteine and the closing phenylalanine or tryptophan. Each record gives: CDR3 length, J gene, D gene, V gene, clone size, CDR3 DNA, CDR3 protein. A D gene is named only where the DNA matches it firmly. Expanded clones get a size class; other rows say once, few or many, or leave the size out.

cdr3_length: 13
j_call: TRBJ1-2
d_call: -
v_call: TRBV6-1
clone_size: few
cdr3_nt: TGTGCCAGCAGTGAACCTTTCCTCGTCAGCTACACCTTC
cdr3_aa: CASSEPFLVSYTF

cdr3_length: 13
j_call: TRBJ2-1
d_call: -
v_call: TRBV3-1/TRBV3-2
clone_size: -
cdr3_nt: TGTGCCAGCAGCCAAAGGGGCAGGGATGAGCAGTTCTTC
cdr3_aa: CASSQRGRDEQFF

cdr3_length: 13
j_call: TRBJ1-5
d_call: -
v_call: TRBV25-1
clone_size: once
cdr3_nt: TGTGCCAGCAGCCAGGGCGGCCATCAGCCCCAGCATTTT
cdr3_aa: CASSQGGHQPQHF

cdr3_length: 15
j_call: TRBJ2-7
d_call: -
v_call: TRBV6-5
clone_size: -
cdr3_nt: TGTGCCAGCAGTTACTCGGGCAGTCTTCCCTACGAGCAGTACTTC
cdr3_aa: CASSYSGSLPYEQYF

cdr3_length: 18
j_call: TRBJ2-7
d_call: TRBD2
v_call: TRBV3-1/TRBV3-2
clone_size: -
cdr3_nt: TGTGCCAGCAGCCAGATTCGAATAGCGGGAGGGCCGACCCACGAGCAGTACTTC
cdr3_aa: CASSQIRIAGGPTHEQYF

cdr3_length: 14
j_call: TRBJ2-1
d_call: -
v_call: TRBV7-2
clone_size: -
cdr3_nt: TGTGCCAGCAGCTTGGGGACATCTTACAATGAGCAGTTCTTC
cdr3_aa: CASSLGTSYNEQFF

cdr3_length: 14
j_call: TRBJ2-1
d_call: -
v_call: TRBV7-7
clone_size: -
cdr3_nt: TGTGCTAGCAGCTTAAACCCAGATGACAATGAGCAGTTCTTC
cdr3_aa: CASSLNPDDNEQFF

cdr3_length: 12
j_call: TRBJ2-5
d_call: -
v_call: TRBV2
clone_size: -
cdr3_nt: TGTGCCAGCAGGGCGGAACCAGAGACCCAGTACTTC
cdr3_aa: CASRAEPETQYF

cdr3_length: 15
j_call: TRBJ1-2
d_call: -
v_call: TRBV28
clone_size: -
cdr3_nt: TGTGCCAGCACCCAGTCCCGGGGATATAACTATGGCTACACCTTC
cdr3_aa: CASTQSRGYNYGYTF

cdr3_length: 14
j_call: TRBJ1-2
d_call: -
v_call: TRBV30
clone_size: once
cdr3_nt: TGTGCCTGGAGTGTGGGGGGGGTCTCCTATGGCTACACCTTC
cdr3_aa: CAWSVGGVSYGYTF

cdr3_length: 12
j_call: TRBJ2-5
d_call: -
v_call: TRBV5-1
clone_size: -
cdr3_nt: TGCGCCAGCGGTCGGGGACAAGAGACCCAGTACTTC
cdr3_aa: CASGRGQETQYF

cdr3_length: 15
j_call: TRBJ2-1
d_call: -
v_call: TRBV19
clone_size: -
cdr3_nt: TGTGCCAGCACGCCAACAGGCGGTCCCTACAATGAGCAGTTCTTC
cdr3_aa: CASTPTGGPYNEQFF

cdr3_length: 13
j_call: TRBJ1-2
d_call: -
v_call: TRBV5-5
clone_size: -
cdr3_nt: TGTGCCAGCAGTTTGCCGGGGCCGGGTGGCTACACCTTC
cdr3_aa: CASSLPGPGGYTF

cdr3_length: 13
j_call: TRBJ2-5
d_call: -
v_call: TRBV11-2
clone_size: -
cdr3_nt: TGTGCCAGCAGCCCTCAGAACCAAGAGACCCAGTACTTC
cdr3_aa: CASSPQNQETQYF

cdr3_length: 20
j_call: TRBJ2-3
d_call: TRBD2
v_call: TRBV20-1
clone_size: few
cdr3_nt: TGCAGTGCTAGTCCAAATGCGCGACTAGCGGGTTTAACTAGCACAGATACGCAGTATTTT
cdr3_aa: CSASPNARLAGLTSTDTQYF

cdr3_length: 13
j_call: TRBJ2-7
d_call: -
v_call: TRBV12-3/TRBV12-4
clone_size: -
cdr3_nt: TGTGCCAGCAGTTTTAAACAGAGGTACGAGCAGTACTTC
cdr3_aa: CASSFKQRYEQYF

cdr3_length: 15
j_call: TRBJ2-5
d_call: TRBD1
v_call: TRBV7-7
clone_size: -
cdr3_nt: TGTGCTAGCAGCTTAGTAAGGACAGGAGGAGAGACCCAGTACTTC
cdr3_aa: CASSLVRTGGETQYF

cdr3_length: 13
j_call: TRBJ1-4
d_call: TRBD1
v_call: TRBV18
clone_size: once
cdr3_nt: TGTGCCAGCTCACCGGACAGGAATGAAAAACTGTTTTTT
cdr3_aa: CASSPDRNEKLFF

cdr3_length: 14
j_call: TRBJ1-2
d_call: -
v_call: TRBV2
clone_size: -
cdr3_nt: TGTGCCAGCAGTCCGGGACGGACCCTCTATGGCTACACCTTC
cdr3_aa: CASSPGRTLYGYTF

cdr3_length: 16
j_call: TRBJ2-2
d_call: TRBD1
v_call: TRBV24-1
clone_size: -
cdr3_nt: TGTGCCACCAGTGATCCCGGACAGGGCGGCACCGGGGAGCTGTTTTTT
cdr3_aa: CATSDPGQGGTGELFF

cdr3_length: 15
j_call: TRBJ2-3
d_call: TRBD2
v_call: TRBV15
clone_size: -
cdr3_nt: TGTGCCACGCGGGGGGGAGCGGGAGGGCAAAATACGCAGTATTTT
cdr3_aa: CATRGGAGGQNTQYF

cdr3_length: 12
j_call: TRBJ2-7
d_call: -
v_call: TRBV2
clone_size: -
cdr3_nt: TGTGCCAGCAACGGAGACTCCTACGAGCAGTACTTC
cdr3_aa: CASNGDSYEQYF